Listed here are 2 T cell receptor beta chains from one sample, sequenced in a study of blood T cell repertoires in COVID-19. This table comes from immunoSEQ multiplex PCR, and its TCRdb copy is limited to in-frame clones, with some not included. The data hold roughly 81,000 clones, with around nine tenths observed a single time. The sequencing input was peripheral blood. These receptors were obtained from a man between 40 and 49 years old with acute or convalescent COVID-19.

There are many counts of this clone. The CDR3 spells CASSLTGGNSGNTIYF. The CDR3 nucleotides are TGTGCCAGCAGCTTAACCGGCGGGAACTCTGGAAACACCATATATTTT. The chain combines TRBV7-2 with TRBJ1-3; D gene uncertain. Germline V gene lookup returns CDR1 SGHTA and CDR2 FQGNSA. Trimming took 2 bases from V and 0 from J, leaving 11 bases between them. The CDR3 totals 16 residues.

The table lists this clone with a few counts. The J gene is TRBJ1-4, the V gene TRBV5-4; no firm D call. The CDR3 is 15 residues long. The V and J ends lost 1 base and 0 bases respectively, with 7 bases between them. Germline V CDR1 and CDR2: SGHNT, YYREEE (reference sequence). DNA of the CDR3: TGTGCCAGCAGCTTGAGGCAGGCAACTAATGAAAAACTGTTTTTT. Translating gives CASSLRQATNEKLFF.